The clone carrying this T cell receptor beta chain came up a few times. Its antigen is not known. The data belong to a study of CD8 T cells in ankylosing spondylitis. Notes on the study in general: The study identified a TCR beta motif of under ten highly homologous variants that appeared characteristic of ankylosing spondylitis blood.

MiXCR, run by TCRdb on the 5' RACE reads, gives a single entry per CDR3 protein. Of approximately 500,000 distinct CDR3 sequences in the sample, about 12% were seen once. Germline V CDR1 and CDR2: ENHRY, SYGVKD. Trimming cost V 3 bases and J 0 bases, with 17 bases left between them. CDR3 length: 17 residues. Material for sequencing was blood, either unsorted or a sorted T cell fraction (not recorded which). V and J are TRBV10-3 and TRBJ1-1; TRBD1 is a possible D gene (5 bases). This sequence was found in a male donor with ankylosing spondylitis. The CDR3 sequence is CAISDLGGITMNTEAFF. CDR3 DNA sequence: TGTGCCATCAGTGATCTGGGGGGGATAACCATGAACACTGAAGCTTTCTTT.